Shown below are 27 T cell receptor beta chains from a single sample sequenced in a study of spatial heterogeneity in lung cancer. TCRdb re-derived calls from the 5' RACE reads in MiXCR, one entry per CDR3 protein. The sample contains approximately 7,800 distinct CDR3 sequences, about 8.6% of which appear only once. Indicated time point: sample taken at primary tumor resection. The sample here was PBMCs, taken at surgery. These TCRs come from a male donor with early-stage non-small cell lung cancer.

The chain uses TRBV12-3 or TRBV12-4 and TRBJ1-2, with D maybe TRBD1 (6 bases). This CDR3 comprises 13 residues. Trimming pared 6 bases from V and 4 bases from J, leaving 12 bases between. The CDR3 coding sequence is TGTGCCAGCAGACCTACAGGGTTCTATGGCTACACCTTC. Translating it yields CASRPTGFYGYTF.

This clonotype occurred many times. V and J are TRBV6-1 and TRBJ2-3; 8 nucleotides match TRBD1. The V segment lost 8 bases and the J segment 2 bases; nucleotides outside the gene matches: 9. Looked up from germline, CDR1 is MNHNS and CDR2 is SASEGT. The CDR3 is 15 residues long. The CDR3 protein is CASERGQVYTDTQYF. DNA for the CDR3: TGTGCCAGCGAAAGGGGACAGGTATACACAGATACGCAGTATTTT.

This clonotype was detected many times. The V call is TRBV5-1, the J call TRBJ1-2; 7 bases line up with TRBD1. The ends lost 4 bases at V and 4 bases at J; junction bases unmatched: 10. The germline V gene has CDR1 SGHRS and CDR2 YFSETQ. The CDR3 is 15 residues long. The CDR3 coding sequence is TGCGCCAGCAGCCGCGGACAGGTCGATACCTATGGCTACACCTTC. This translates into CASSRGQVDTYGYTF.

This clonotype was picked up many times. The chain employs TRBV27 and TRBJ2-1; 7 bases match TRBD2. J was trimmed by 3 bases and V by 5 bases; bases with no gene match: 7. The CDR3 runs 15 residues. Germline CDR1 and CDR2: MNHEY and SMNVEV (reference sequence). As DNA, the CDR3 is TGTGCCAGCAGTCCATCTAGCGGCGGCTACAATGAGCAGTTCTTC. This codes for CASSPSSGGYNEQFF.

The chain combines TRBV24-1 with TRBJ1-4; no clear D gene. Germline CDR1 KGHDR, CDR2 SFDVKD. The CDR3 extends over 14 amino acids. Trimming took off 0 bases at V and 6 bases at J, with 7 bases between the two ends. The CDR3 is CATSDLQRDEKLFF. CDR3 sequence (DNA): TGTGCCACCAGTGATTTGCAAAGGGATGAAAAACTGTTTTTT.

In this sample, this clonotype turned up many times. The chain links TRBV9 to TRBJ2-1; the D call may be TRBD1 or TRBD2 (7 bases each). The CDR3 spans 16 residues. CDR1 SGDLS and CDR2 YYNGEE come from the germline V gene. Trimming took 4 bases from V and 6 from J, leaving 20 bases between them. CDR3 nucleotide sequence: TGTGCCAGCAGCCCGACGGGCTCAGGGGGGGGCAATGAGCAGTTCTTC. It specifies CASSPTGSGGGNEQFF. Supplemented by reference TRBV9 and TRBJ2-1, the full variable domain reads DSGVTQTPKHLITATGQRVTLRCSPRSGDLSVYWYQQSLDQGLQFLIQYYNGEERAKGNILERFSAQQFPDLHSELNLSSLELGDSALYFCASSPTGSGGGNEQFFGPGTRLTVL.

With regard to this clonotype: Being one base from a much bigger clone, this may be a read error. The chain joins TRBV19 to TRBJ2-1, with D maybe TRBD2 (6 bases). The CDR3 is made up of 15 amino acids. The V end lost 6 bases, the J end lost 8 bases, and 20 bases lay between the germline ends. Germline-derived CDR1 and CDR2 are LNHDA and SQIVND (reference sequence). The CDR3 DNA follows: TGTGCCAGTAGAGATCTATCGGGAGTTGGGCATGAGCAGTTCTTC. Its protein is CASRDLSGVGHEQFF.

This clonotype showed up many times. CDR3 nucleotide sequence: TGTGCCATCAGTGTAACTAGCGGGAGTAGCGAGCAGTACTTC. It translates to CAISVTSGSSEQYF. The chain joins TRBV10-3 to TRBJ2-7; 11 bases match TRBD2. The CDR3 runs 14 residues. V dropped 4 bases and J dropped 6; count of bases not matched to a gene: 5. CDR1 ENHRY and CDR2 SYGVKD come from the germline V gene.

This clonotype is medium-sized. The chain recombines TRBV5-1 with TRBJ1-1; 10 bases agree with TRBD1. Per germline, CDR1 SGHRS and CDR2 YFSETQ. There are 14 residues in the CDR3. The ends lost 3 bases at V and 1 base at J; junction bases unmatched: 0. The CDR3: CASSWDRGNTEAFF. As DNA, the CDR3 is TGCGCCAGCAGCTGGGACAGGGGGAACACTGAAGCTTTCTTT.

This clonotype qualifies as medium-sized. This chain connects TRBV4-1 to TRBJ2-1; TRBD2 matches 9 bases. V trimming: 0 bases; J trimming: 2 bases; junction bases outside the gene matches: 8. Germline V gene sequence: CDR1 MGHRA, CDR2 YSYEKL. The CDR3 is 18 amino acids. CDR3 in DNA: TGCGCCAGCAGCCAAGATCTCGGTAGCGGGGGAACCTACAATGAGCAGTTCTTC. Protein: CASSQDLGSGGTYNEQFF.

This chain joins TRBV6-5 and TRBJ2-7, with 9 bases matching TRBD1. Germline values: CDR1 MNHEY, CDR2 SVGAGI. Unmatched junction bases numbered 5, after V lost 5 bases and J lost 0 bases. CDR3 length: 15 residues. DNA of the CDR3: TGTGCCAGCAGTAACCGGGACAGGGACTCCTACGAGCAGTACTTC. Protein product: CASSNRDRDSYEQYF.

This clonotype was seen ten or more times. This chain uses TRBV6-6 with TRBJ2-7; D call uncertain. Germline V CDR1 and CDR2: MNHNY, SVGAGI (reference sequence). V dropped 6 bases and J dropped 3 bases, with 12 bases sitting between them. The CDR3 sequence is 13 residues long. DNA for the CDR3: TGTGCCAGCAGCCTAGACCAGATCTACGAGCAGTACTTC. Its protein product is CASSLDQIYEQYF.

This clonotype was observed many times. The chain carries TRBV3-1 and TRBJ2-2; the match to TRBD2 covers 8 bases. Germline loops: CDR1 LGHDT, CDR2 YNNKEL (reference sequence). This CDR3 is built from 15 residues. Unmatched junction bases numbered 3, after V lost 5 bases and J lost 1 base. CDR3 nucleotide sequence: TGTGCCAGCAGCTCAACTAGCGGGAACACCGGGGAGCTGTTTTTT. Its translation is CASSSTSGNTGELFF.

This clonotype was counted at least ten times. The chain carries TRBV12-3 or TRBV12-4 and TRBJ1-2; D unclear. The length of the CDR3 is 11 residues. V was trimmed by 3 bases and J by 2 bases, leaving 1 base between them. In nucleotides, the CDR3 is TGTGCCAGCAGTTTGAACTATGGCTACACCTTC. Translated: CASSLNYGYTF.

This clonotype was counted many times. V gene TRBV7-3 combines with J gene TRBJ2-1; D is perhaps TRBD2 (5 bases). The germline V and J ends were trimmed by 0 bases and 0 bases, with 9 bases remaining between them. Germline CDR1 is SGHTA and CDR2 is FQGTGA. CDR3 size: 16 residues. CDR3 bases: TGTGCCAGCAGCTTAACTAGCGAGAGCTCCTACAATGAGCAGTTCTTC. This sequence encodes CASSLTSESSYNEQFF.

This clonotype has ten or more counts. The J gene is TRBJ2-1, the V gene TRBV7-6, with a tentative D call TRBD2 (5 bases). Germline V gene data show CDR1 as SGHVS and CDR2 as FNYEAQ. The CDR3 covers 14 residues. V gave up 1 base and J gave up 5 bases, with 9 bases separating them. The CDR3, as DNA: TGTGCCAGCAGCTTAGGTGCCGGGGACAATGAGCAGTTCTTC. Translation: CASSLGAGDNEQFF.

This clonotype was seen many times. The V gene is TRBV5-1, the J gene TRBJ2-5; D unclear. CDR1 and CDR2 (germline): SGHRS, YFSETQ. V was trimmed by 0 bases and J by 5 bases, leaving 11 bases between them. The CDR3 contains 14 residues. This CDR3 reads CASSLGQFGETQYF. As DNA, the CDR3 is TGCGCCAGCAGCTTGGGTCAGTTTGGGGAGACCCAGTACTTC.

This clonotype was observed many times. The chain carries TRBV2 and TRBJ1-2; D is possibly TRBD1 (6 bases). CDR1 SNHLY and CDR2 FYNNEI come from the germline V gene. Trimming stripped 6 bases from V and 0 bases from J, with 11 bases between. The CDR3 contains 14 residues. For the CDR3, the DNA is TGTGCCAGCAGGGGGACAAAAGCTAACTATGGCTACACCTTC. This sequence encodes CASRGTKANYGYTF.

This clonotype was picked up many times. This chain joins TRBV7-2 and TRBJ1-3; unclear D gene. This CDR3 has 13 residues. Trimming left V 4 bases short and J 4 bases short, with 8 bases between. Germline V CDR1 and CDR2: SGHTA, FQGNSA. This chain's CDR3 is CASSWAGGNTIYF. The CDR3 nucleotides are TGTGCCAGCAGCTGGGCCGGGGGAAACACCATATATTTT.

The table lists this clonotype with many counts. The chain combines TRBV29-1 with TRBJ2-1, with 9 bases lining up with TRBD2. Germline assignment: CDR1 SQVTM and CDR2 ANQGSEA. The CDR3 covers 15 residues. Trimming took 3 bases from V and 2 from J; bases not matched to a gene: 5. The CDR3 nucleotides are TGCAGCGTTGACCCGACTAGCGGAGCCTACAATGAGCAGTTCTTC. It encodes CSVDPTSGAYNEQFF.

This clonotype was recorded at least ten times. The rearrangement links TRBV9 to TRBJ2-5; 9 bases line up with TRBD2. The CDR3 sequence is 15 residues long. Germline loops: CDR1 SGDLS, CDR2 YYNGEE. V shed 5 bases, J shed 5 bases, and the junction held 10 bases outside the gene matches. The CDR3 DNA reads as TGTGCCAGCAGGGCTAGCGGGATAGCAACGGAGACCCAGTACTTC. Protein product: CASRASGIATETQYF.

The sample holds many counts of this clonotype. The chain links TRBV7-9 to TRBJ2-7; tentatively, D is TRBD2 (5 bases). Per the germline V gene, CDR1 is SEHNR and CDR2 is FQNEAQ (reference sequence). With 5 bases removed from V and 9 bases from J, the gap between germline ends came to 23 bases. The CDR3 runs 15 residues. In DNA, the CDR3 is TGTGCCAGCAGCCAAATCTCGTCATTAATAGGAGGGCAGTACTTC. It is translated as CASSQISSLIGGQYF.

By proportion, this clonotype is medium-sized. The chain is built from TRBV7-3 and TRBJ1-2, with D hard to call. Per the germline V gene, CDR1 is SGHTA and CDR2 is FQGTGA. The CDR3 totals 13 residues. V was pared by 3 bases and J by 2 bases, with 7 bases between. Here the CDR3 reads CASSFNSNYGYTF. CDR3 in DNA: TGTGCCAGCAGCTTTAACTCCAACTATGGCTACACCTTC.

This clonotype showed up many times. The rearrangement joins TRBV19 to TRBJ2-6; D possibly corresponds to TRBD1 (5 bases). The germline V gene encodes CDR1 LNHDA and CDR2 SQIVND (reference sequence). Trimming left V 5 bases short and J 0 bases short, with 8 bases between. The CDR3 consists of 15 residues. This CDR3 reads CASSVGDSGANVLTF. The CDR3 DNA follows: TGTGCCAGTAGTGTAGGGGACTCTGGGGCCAACGTCCTGACTTTC.

Ten or more counts support this clonotype. This chain joins TRBV14 and TRBJ2-6; D is unresolved. V was shortened by 8 bases and J by 0 bases, with 8 bases between the two germline ends. The CDR3 loop spans 14 amino acids. From germline, CDR1 is SGHDN and CDR2 FVKESK. Here the CDR3 reads CASGASSGANVLTF. Here the CDR3 DNA reads TGTGCCAGCGGTGCCAGCTCTGGGGCCAACGTCCTGACTTTC.

This clonotype was recorded many times. The chain combines TRBV6-9 with TRBJ1-2, with 7 bases fitting TRBD1. With V trimmed by 5 bases and J by 6 bases, 18 bases remained unmatched. Germline loops: CDR1 MNHGY, CDR2 SVAAGI. The CDR3 spans 17 residues. For the CDR3, the DNA is TGTGCCAGCAGTGCGTTTTGGAGGGGGCGCCTTGATCATGGCTACACCTTC. Its translation: CASSAFWRGRLDHGYTF.

This clonotype has just a few counts. The rearrangement links TRBV6-5 to TRBJ1-1; TRBD1 agrees at 8 bases. The germline V gene encodes CDR1 MNHEY and CDR2 SVGAGI. The CDR3 length is 13 residues. With V trimmed by 7 bases and J by 5 bases, 6 bases remained unmatched. CDR3 amino acids: CASKLQGETEAFF. The CDR3 DNA sequence: TGTGCCAGCAAGCTACAGGGGGAGACTGAAGCTTTCTTT.